The 29 T cell receptor beta chains presented below share a single source sample, sequenced in a study of cytomegalovirus exposure and HLA in healthy donors. Researchers ran the PCR with 60 Vbeta and 13 Jbeta primers. The repertoire was sequenced with immunoSEQ multiplex PCR; TCRdb's copy has only in-frame clones and lacks some. This sample carries about 41,000 clones, 81% of them seen once, and the ten largest clones take 2.5% to 3.5%. The sequencing input was PBMCs. The origin of the receptors is a man aged 50 or older in good health and CMV-seronegative.

The chain's CDR3 is CASSTLAGGPYEQYF. DNA of the CDR3: TGTGCCAGCAGTACACTAGCGGGAGGGCCCTACGAGCAGTACTTC. The genes are TRBV28 and TRBJ2-7, with 13 bases lining up with TRBD2. The junction had 3 bases not matched to a gene; V was cut back by 5 bases and J by 2 bases. The CDR3 spans 15 residues. Germline values: CDR1 MDHEN, CDR2 SYDVKM.

The V gene is TRBV9, the J gene TRBJ1-1; 10 bases are a match to TRBD1. The CDR3 consists of 15 residues. Per the germline V gene, CDR1 is SGDLS and CDR2 is YYNGEE. The V and J ends lost 3 bases and 2 bases, in that order; junction bases with no gene match: 4. The CDR3 is CASSAPTGGNTEAFF. CDR3 sequence (DNA): TGTGCCAGCAGCGCGCCGACAGGGGGCAACACTGAAGCTTTCTTT.

The rearrangement joins TRBV7-2 to TRBJ2-5; 8 bases map to TRBD1. CDR1 is SGHTA, CDR2 FQGNSA, per germline. V was clipped by 5 bases and J by 5 bases; unmatched bases: 7. The CDR3 spans 14 residues. CDR3 protein: CASSLQPGGETQYF. Written as DNA, the CDR3 is TGTGCCAGCAGCCTCCAGCCAGGGGGCGAGACCCAGTACTTC. Combining the CDR3 with reference TRBV7-2 and TRBJ2-5 gives the whole variable domain GAGVSQSPSNKVTEKGKDVELRCDPISGHTALYWYRQSLGQGLEFLIYFQGNSAPDKSGLPSDRFSAERTGGSVSTLTIQRTQQEDSAVYLCASSLQPGGETQYFGPGTRLLVL.

The gene calls are TRBV4-2 and TRBJ2-7, with TRBD2 identical over 8 bases. Germline CDR1 reads LGHNA; CDR2 reads YNFKEQ. This CDR3 has 15 residues. Trimming cost V 1 base and J 5 bases; bases outside gene matches: 7. The CDR3 DNA reads TGTGCCAGCAGCCAAGGAGGAGCGCGGGAGGACGAGCAGTACTTC. Translating it yields CASSQGGAREDEQYF.

V and J are TRBV4-3 and TRBJ2-7, with D possibly matching TRBD1 (6 bases). The CDR3 runs to 14 residues. Germline V gene data show CDR1 as LGHNA and CDR2 as YSLEER. The V end lost 0 bases, the J end lost 2 bases, and 8 bases lay between the germline ends. The CDR3 loop reads CASSQDNRAYEQYF. As DNA, the CDR3 is TGCGCCAGCAGCCAAGATAACAGGGCCTACGAGCAGTACTTC.

The gene calls are TRBV6-1 and TRBJ2-5, with 10 bases aligning to TRBD2. CDR1 and CDR2 (germline): MNHNS, SASEGT. The CDR3 runs to 15 residues. Trimming cost V 7 bases and J 5 bases; bases outside gene matches: 10. The DNA for the CDR3 is TGTGCCAGCATGTTCAGCGGGGGGGCCGGGGAGACCCAGTACTTC. Translation gives CASMFSGGAGETQYF.

The rearrangement joins TRBV4-1 to TRBJ2-4; 7 nucleotides match TRBD2. V shed 0 bases and J 0 bases; nucleotides not matched to a gene: 8. The germline CDR1 and CDR2 sequences are MGHRA and YSYEKL. This CDR3 has 18 amino acids. The CDR3 loop is CASSQEWASGVAKNIQYF. CDR3 nucleotides: TGCGCCAGCAGCCAAGAGTGGGCTAGCGGAGTAGCCAAAAACATTCAGTACTTC.

This clone appeared a few times. The V gene is TRBV5-6, the J gene TRBJ2-7; no firm D call. CDR3 length: 11 amino acids. Trimming pared 4 bases from V and 0 bases from J, leaving 2 bases between. Germline-derived CDR1 and CDR2 are SGHDT and YYEEEE. CDR3 in DNA: TGTGCCAGCAGCCACTCCTACGAGCAGTACTTC. It codes for CASSHSYEQYF.

The chain joins TRBV9 to TRBJ2-5; 8 positions agree with TRBD2. With 2 bases clipped from V and 3 bases from J, the junction kept 6 bases outside the gene matches. CDR1 is SGDLS and CDR2 is YYNGEE in the germline V gene. The CDR3 sequence is 15 residues long. CDR3 in DNA: TGTGCCAGCAGCGTGGGAGGTAGCGGGAAAGAGACCCAGTACTTC. It is translated as CASSVGGSGKETQYF.

This chain joins TRBV5-5 and TRBJ1-5; the D is unclear. Germline V gene lookup returns CDR1 SGHKS and CDR2 YYEKEE (reference sequence). The CDR3 is made up of 16 amino acids. With 0 bases removed from V and 6 bases from J, the gap between germline ends came to 16 bases. In DNA, the CDR3 is TGTGCCAGCAGCTTGGGGTCCCCCCTGGAGGGTCAGCCCCAGCATTTT. Amino acid sequence: CASSLGSPLEGQPQHF.

The J gene is TRBJ2-5, the V gene TRBV7-3; TRBD2 aligns across 10 bases. This CDR3 comprises 15 residues. Germline CDR1 and CDR2: SGHTA and FQGTGA. V was pared by 1 base and J by 6 bases, with 5 bases of the junction left unmatched. The CDR3 DNA sequence: TGTGCCAGCAGCTTAAGCCTAGCGGGAGATAAGACCCAGTACTTC. Translated, it gives CASSLSLAGDKTQYF.

In this sample, this clone turned up a few times. The chain joins TRBV4-3 to TRBJ2-3; 7 nucleotides align to TRBD1. Germline loops: CDR1 LGHNA, CDR2 YSLEER. The CDR3 runs 15 residues. V trimming: 4 bases; J trimming: 1 base; junction bases outside the gene matches: 5. The CDR3 DNA sequence: TGCGCCAGCAGCCTAACAGGGGATGGCACAGATACGCAGTATTTT. This sequence encodes CASSLTGDGTDTQYF.

The CDR3 nucleotides are TGCGCCAGCAGCCAGGCGGTGAACACTGAAGCTTTCTTT. Translated: CASSQAVNTEAFF. This chain connects TRBV4-3 to TRBJ1-1; D is unresolved. Germline V gene data show CDR1 as LGHNA and CDR2 as YSLEER. V was clipped by 3 bases and J by 0 bases, with 5 bases between them. This CDR3 has 13 residues.

This clone appeared once. V usage is TRBV7-6 and J usage is TRBJ2-2; the match to TRBD1 covers 7 bases. Trimming took 5 bases from V and 1 from J; bases not matched to a gene: 10. CDR1 and CDR2 from the germline V gene are SGHVS and FNYEAQ. CDR3 length: 17 amino acids. CDR3 region: CASSKRRQGWNTGELFF. In DNA form, the CDR3 reads TGTGCCAGCAGCAAACGCCGACAGGGTTGGAACACCGGGGAGCTGTTTTTT.

V usage is TRBV7-8 and J usage is TRBJ2-3, with 11 bases aligning to TRBD2. The CDR3 is made up of 19 amino acids. V was clipped by 5 bases and J by 1 base; unmatched bases: 14. CDR1 and CDR2 from the germline V gene are SGHVS and FQNEAQ. The CDR3 region has the DNA TGTGCCAGCAGCCTAACCCTGCCTCTAGCGGGGGGACGCACAGATACGCAGTATTTT. It is translated as CASSLTLPLAGGRTDTQYF.

The chain links TRBV5-4 to TRBJ2-7; 11 bases match TRBD2. V shed 0 bases and J 6 bases; nucleotides not matched to a gene: 5. The CDR3 has 15 residues. Germline V gene sequence: CDR1 SGHNT, CDR2 YYREEE (reference sequence). CDR3 DNA sequence: TGTGCCAGCAGCTTGGTTGGGCTAGCGGGGGGCGAGCAGTACTTC. It yields the protein CASSLVGLAGGEQYF. The full variable domain, its missing parts supplied by reference TRBV5-4 and TRBJ2-7, is ETGVTQSPTHLIKTRGQQVTLRCSSQSGHNTVSWYQQALGQGPQFIFQYYREEENGRGNFPPRFSGLQFPNYSSELNVNALELDDSALYLCASSLVGLAGGEQYFGPGTRLTVT.

V is TRBV7-8 and J is TRBJ2-2; 8 positions agree with TRBD2. The germline V gene encodes CDR1 SGHVS and CDR2 FQNEAQ. The CDR3 is 17 residues long. The V and J ends lost 2 bases and 4 bases, in that order; junction bases with no gene match: 9. CDR3 DNA sequence: TGTGCCAGCAGCTTAAAAGAAGCGGGAGCCGGCACCGGGGAGCTGTTTTTT. Amino acids: CASSLKEAGAGTGELFF.

The chain has TRBV5-6 and TRBJ2-1, with a tentative D call TRBD2 (5 bases). Deletions cut 0 bases from V and 8 bases from J, with 12 bases between. Germline CDR1 is SGHDT and CDR2 is YYEEEE. The CDR3 totals 14 residues. CDR3 coding DNA: TGTGCCAGCAGCTTGGCCCTAGCCCGGGATGAGCAGTTCTTC. This translates into CASSLALARDEQFF.

The chain uses TRBV30 and TRBJ1-6; D is unresolved. Germline lookup yields CDR1 GTSNPN and CDR2 SVGIG (reference sequence). V was clipped by 3 bases and J by 9 bases, with 9 bases between them. The CDR3 runs 12 residues. The CDR3 DNA reads as TGTGCCTGGAGCAGAACAGTTTCACCCCTCCACTTT. Its translation: CAWSRTVSPLHF.

The chain joins TRBV6-1 to TRBJ1-6; no reliable D call. This CDR3 comprises 14 residues. CDR1 is MNHNS and CDR2 is SASEGT in the germline V gene. V was clipped by 1 base and J by 7 bases, with 8 bases between them. This CDR3 reads CASSEVWSNSPLHF. CDR3 bases: TGTGCCAGCAGTGAAGTGTGGAGCAATTCACCCCTCCACTTT.

The chain employs TRBV19 and TRBJ1-5; 8 nucleotides align to TRBD1. The germline V gene encodes CDR1 LNHDA and CDR2 SQIVND (reference sequence). J gave up 2 bases and V 5 bases, and 5 bases lay outside the gene matches. CDR3 length: 15 residues. The CDR3: CASSDRGSGNQPQHF. The CDR3, as DNA: TGTGCCAGTAGTGACAGGGGCTCTGGCAATCAGCCCCAGCATTTT.

The chain joins TRBV5-1 to TRBJ2-1; 11 bases match TRBD2. CDR3 size: 16 residues. Unmatched junction bases numbered 4, after V lost 1 base and J lost 4 bases. Per germline, CDR1 SGHRS and CDR2 YFSETQ. For the CDR3, the DNA is TGCGCCAGCAGCTTGACTAGCGGGGGCTTTTACAATGAGCAGTTCTTC. Protein: CASSLTSGGFYNEQFF. The full variable domain, rest sourced from reference TRBV5-1 and TRBJ2-1, is KAGVTQTPRYLIKTRGQQVTLSCSPISGHRSVSWYQQTPGQGLQFLFEYFSETQRNKGNFPGRFSGRQFSNSRSEMNVSTLELGDSALYLCASSLTSGGFYNEQFFGPGTRLTVL.

The chain is built from TRBV2 and TRBJ2-1; tentative D call: TRBD1 (6 bases). V shed 0 bases and J shed 3 bases, with 15 bases lying between them. From germline, CDR1 is SNHLY and CDR2 FYNNEI. This CDR3 spans 17 amino acids. CDR3 amino acids: CASSEAFTGLDYNEQFF. As DNA, the CDR3 is TGTGCCAGCAGTGAAGCGTTCACAGGGTTGGACTACAATGAGCAGTTCTTC.

This rearrangement joins TRBV6-6 to TRBJ2-1; maybe TRBD2 (6 bases). The germline V and J ends were trimmed by 6 bases and 5 bases, with 20 bases remaining between them. Per the germline V gene, CDR1 is MNHNY and CDR2 is SVGAGI (reference sequence). The CDR3 spans 16 residues. CDR3 amino acids: CASRRGGSSDHNEQFF. CDR3 nucleotides: TGTGCCAGCAGACGCGGAGGGAGTAGCGACCACAATGAGCAGTTCTTC.

The rearrangement links TRBV28 to TRBJ1-3, with D possibly TRBD1 on 5 matching bases. V lost 5 bases, J lost 0 bases, and 14 bases lay in between. This CDR3 has 16 residues. Germline CDR1 and CDR2: MDHEN and SYDVKM. Here the CDR3 DNA reads TGTGCCAGCAGTCCAAGACAGTTCCACTCTGGAAACACCATATATTTT. It is translated as CASSPRQFHSGNTIYF.

J is TRBJ2-1 and V is TRBV7-2; 9 nucleotides agree with TRBD1. Trimming removed 5 bases from V and 7 bases from J; junction bases left unmatched: 6. Looked up from germline, CDR1 is SGHTA and CDR2 is FQGNSA. The CDR3 is 14 residues long. CDR3 DNA: TGTGCCAGCAGCCACCGGGACAGGGATAATGAGCAGTTCTTC. The encoded protein is CASSHRDRDNEQFF.

The chain couples TRBV29-1 to TRBJ1-1; D possibly corresponds to TRBD1 (5 bases). There are 13 residues in the CDR3. The germline V gene encodes CDR1 SQVTM and CDR2 ANQGSEA. Trimming cost V 6 bases and J 3 bases, with 14 bases left between them. The CDR3 reads CSVATDAYTEAFF. CDR3 DNA sequence: TGCAGCGTAGCGACAGATGCCTACACTGAAGCTTTCTTT.

The V and J genes are TRBV6-6 and TRBJ1-5; D possibly corresponds to TRBD1 (5 bases). This CDR3 comprises 16 residues. Germline V gives CDR1 MNHNY, CDR2 SVGAGI (reference sequence). The germline V and J ends were trimmed by 7 bases and 4 bases, with 20 bases remaining between them. The CDR3 bases are TGTGCCAGCACCCACCGCGCGGGGGGATGGAATCAGCCCCAGCATTTT. This gives the protein CASTHRAGGWNQPQHF.

The chain carries TRBV21-1 and TRBJ2-1; the table gives TRBD2 as D, unverified against the DNA. TRBV21-1 is listed as a pseudogene. The CDR3 is 18 amino acids. DNA of the CDR3: TGTGCCAGCAGTCGCAGGTTTCTAGCGGGGTACTCCTACAATGAGCAGTTCTTC. It specifies CASSRRFLAGYSYNEQFF.